The clone carrying this T cell receptor (beta chain) appeared a few times. The antigen is undetermined. Sorted subsets were amplified in replicate PCRs using approximately 0.2 ug DNA, some 31,000 T cell genomes. Here immunoSEQ multiplex PCR was the method, and the copy in TCRdb shows in-frame clones only, minus some. The sample includes fewer than 1 million clones, 90% to 97% of them seen just once. This sample is part of a study of shared clonotypes between healthy human individuals. Study summary: The study used three CD4 naive, three CD4 memory, two CD8 naive and one CD8 memory plate per donor. Whole-study results and caveats: The authors sampled blood alone, and tissue repertoires likely differ.

Terminally differentiated effector memory CD45RA+ cells were left out of the naive CD8 fraction, which was CD45RO-negative and positively selected for CCR7. Donors, without exception, were Caucasian adults residing in Nashville, Tennessee. Germline V CDR1 and CDR2: SEHNR, FQNEAQ (reference sequence). The V end was cut by 0 bases, the J end by 3 bases, with 10 bases between. This CDR3 is built from 15 residues. Sequenced input: naive CD8+ T cells sorted from blood. The chain has TRBV7-9 and TRBJ2-3, with TRBD2 as a possible D gene (6 bases). The TCR comes from a man aged 25 to 40 in good health. The CDR3 spells CASSLAAGLTDTQYF. The CDR3 nucleotides are TGTGCCAGCAGCTTAGCGGCGGGATTAACAGATACGCAGTATTTT.